Listed below are T cell receptor beta chains from one sample, sequenced in a study of CD8+CD57+ T cells in acquired aplastic anemia. Each CDR3 protein gets one entry after TCRdb re-called the reads with MiXCR. Of 180,000 or so distinct CDR3 sequences listed, 40% to 55% are singletons. Material: sorted CD4+, CD8+, or CD8+CD57+ T cells (not recorded which) from PBMCs. These receptor sequences come from a human donor with aplastic anemia. Both conserved end residues are part of each CDR3. The order of the fields is J gene, D gene, CDR3 length, V gene, CDR3 protein. The D gene is left open where the match is weak.

TRBJ2-7 TRBD2 15 TRBV9 CASSESSGGIYEQYF
TRBJ2-6 . 18 TRBV5-1 CASSLGLQVNPGANVLTF
TRBJ1-2 . 13 TRBV29-1 CSVERQGTYGCTF
TRBJ2-2 . 13 TRBV14 CASSQVLAGELFF
TRBJ2-7 TRBD1 13 TRBV2 CASSRTGSYEQCF
TRBJ2-7 TRBD2 15 TRBV6-2/TRBV6-3 CASSLGLAGVYEQYF
TRBJ1-6 . 14 TRBV20-1 CSVMFRQGTSPLHF
TRBJ1-1 . 12 TRBV15 CATSRSDTEAFF
TRBJ1-2 . 18 TRBV4-3 CASSQYKAGSWGEDGYTF
TRBJ1-2 TRBD1 17 TRBV19 CASSVGQLGAYNYGYTF
TRBJ1-5 . 15 TRBV15 CATSRDQGVNQPQHF
TRBJ1-5 TRBD1 13 TRBV5-1 CASSRTGLQPQHF
TRBJ2-7 TRBD2 15 TRBV2 CASSPTSGSSYEQYF
TRBJ2-7 TRBD1 13 TRBV2 CASIQDRGNEQYF
TRBJ2-7 TRBD1 11 TRBV29-1 CSVTGGYEQYF
TRBJ1-6 . 13 TRBV6-5 CASSYLSGSPLHF
TRBJ2-7 TRBD2 15 TRBV2 CASREGLAGDYEQYF
TRBJ2-7 . 14 TRBV12-3/TRBV12-4 CASSLRQHSYEQYF
TRBJ2-3 TRBD2 15 TRBV20-1 CSAIEAGGRLDTQYF
TRBJ1-1 TRBD1 16 TRBV9 CASSVAPQGANTEAFF
TRBJ2-7 TRBD2 14 TRBV7-9 CASTSRTSAYEQYF
TRBJ2-7 TRBD1 13 TRBV6-4 CASHRDRVYEQYF
TRBJ1-6 . 16 TRBV3-1 CASSQVMGASNSPLHF
TRBJ2-1 . 17 TRBV6-4 CASSDSGGGSSYNEQFF
TRBJ2-7 . 12 TRBV29-1 CSVDASVGEQYF
TRBJ2-2 TRBD2 17 TRBV11-2 CASSPVRGGDNTGELFF
TRBJ2-7 TRBD1 12 TRBV24-1 CATSDYRGEQYF
TRBJ1-2 TRBD1 14 TRBV6-1 CASSGRQGAFGYTF
TRBJ1-5 . 11 TRBV12-3/TRBV12-4 CASSNSGPQHF
TRBJ2-7 TRBD1 14 TRBV10-2 CASQKDRVRYEQYF
TRBJ1-5 . 12 TRBV4-1 CASSQAGQPQHF
TRBJ1-1 TRBD1 14 TRBV18 CASSPLPGQPVAFF
TRBJ2-7 TRBD2 13 TRBV20-1 CSGGSGRAYEQYF
TRBJ2-7 . 14 TRBV20-1 CSARTSDSSYEQYF
TRBJ1-2 . 15 TRBV20-1 CSARPTRVFNYGYTF
TRBJ1-1 . 13 TRBV5-1 CASRASRNTEAFF
TRBJ2-5 . 15 TRBV28 CASSFNDGAGETQYF
TRBJ2-7 . 13 TRBV2 CASVTPRVYEQYF
TRBJ1-6 TRBD1 15 TRBV12-3/TRBV12-4 CASSFDRGYNSPLHF
TRBJ2-7 TRBD1 14 TRBV12-3/TRBV12-4 CASRLDGQVGEQYF
TRBJ1-1 . 16 TRBV9 CASSVSIGRVNTEAFF
TRBJ1-6 . 14 TRBV7-3 CASSLSRTESPLHF
TRBJ2-7 . 13 TRBV3-1 CASSQLPVPEQYF
TRBJ2-7 TRBD1 14 TRBV19 CASSIGTGSYEQYF
TRBJ1-4 TRBD1 16 TRBV2 CASSEVGQGAKEKLFF
TRBJ1-2 . 12 TRBV10-3 CAISPGEYGYTF
TRBJ2-7 TRBD1 14 TRBV5-4 CASSFRGQSHEQYF
TRBJ1-1 . 14 TRBV7-6 CASSLGGAHTEAFF
TRBJ2-5 TRBD2 17 TRBV19 CASSIKLAVLGQETQYF
TRBJ2-1 . 13 TRBV7-3 CASSLYASNEQFF
TRBJ1-1 . 11 TRBV29-1 CSVGVENVAFF